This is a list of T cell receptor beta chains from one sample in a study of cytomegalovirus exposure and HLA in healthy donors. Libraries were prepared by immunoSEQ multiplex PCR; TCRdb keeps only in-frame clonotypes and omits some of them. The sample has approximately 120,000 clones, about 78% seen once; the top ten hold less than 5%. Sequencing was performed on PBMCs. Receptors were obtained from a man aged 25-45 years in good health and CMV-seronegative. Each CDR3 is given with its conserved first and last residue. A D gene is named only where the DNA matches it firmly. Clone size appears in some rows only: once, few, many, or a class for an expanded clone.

CDR3nt: TGTGCCAGCTCATATACGGGACAGGACTACGAGCAGTACTTC; CDR3aa: CASSYTGQDYEQYF; d_gene: TRBD1; abundance: -; j_gene: TRBJ2-7; v_gene: TRBV18
CDR3nt: TGTGCCAGCAGCTTCAGTCGAGGAAACACCATATATTTT; CDR3aa: CASSFSRGNTIYF; d_gene: -; abundance: -; j_gene: TRBJ1-3; v_gene: TRBV7-2
CDR3nt: TGTGCCAGCAGTGATCCCACGACTAGCCCGATTACAGATACGCAGTATTTT; CDR3aa: CASSDPTTSPITDTQYF; d_gene: TRBD2; abundance: -; j_gene: TRBJ2-3; v_gene: TRBV25-1
CDR3nt: TGTGCCAGCAGGCGGACGGGACAGTCCAATGAGCAGTTCTTC; CDR3aa: CASRRTGQSNEQFF; d_gene: TRBD1; abundance: -; j_gene: TRBJ2-1; v_gene: TRBV27
CDR3nt: TGCGCCAGCAGGTTAGCGGGGGGAACAGATACGCAGTATTTT; CDR3aa: CASRLAGGTDTQYF; d_gene: TRBD2; abundance: -; j_gene: TRBJ2-3; v_gene: TRBV10-1
CDR3nt: TGTGCCAGCAGCCGCTCGAGGGATATGAACACTGAAGCTTTCTTT; CDR3aa: CASSRSRDMNTEAFF; d_gene: -; abundance: -; j_gene: TRBJ1-1; v_gene: TRBV9
CDR3nt: TGTGCCAGCAGCCAACTGGGACAGGGCACGGGGATGCAGTACTTC; CDR3aa: CASSQLGQGTGMQYF; d_gene: TRBD1; abundance: -; j_gene: TRBJ2-7; v_gene: TRBV4-2
CDR3nt: TGTGCCAGCAGTTTAAGGGGCGGGACGGGGGCCTACGAGCAGTACTTC; CDR3aa: CASSLRGGTGAYEQYF; d_gene: -; abundance: -; j_gene: TRBJ2-7; v_gene: TRBV28
CDR3nt: TGTGCCAGCAGCTTCGGGTTAGGCACTGAAGCTTTCTTT; CDR3aa: CASSFGLGTEAFF; d_gene: -; abundance: few; j_gene: TRBJ1-1; v_gene: TRBV7-9
CDR3nt: TGTGCCAGCAGCTTTGCACAGGGGGCGGGCACAGGCTACACCTTC; CDR3aa: CASSFAQGAGTGYTF; d_gene: TRBD1; abundance: few; j_gene: TRBJ1-2; v_gene: TRBV7-2
CDR3nt: TGTGCCAGCAGCGTATCGGGGAACTATGGCTACACCTTC; CDR3aa: CASSVSGNYGYTF; d_gene: -; abundance: -; j_gene: TRBJ1-2; v_gene: TRBV4-2
CDR3nt: TGTGCCAGCAGTGTAGGGGTTTACACCTTC; CDR3aa: CASSVGVYTF; d_gene: -; abundance: -; j_gene: TRBJ1-2; v_gene: TRBV2
CDR3nt: TGTGCCAGCAGCTCATTTCCCACAGATACGCAGTATTTT; CDR3aa: CASSSFPTDTQYF; d_gene: -; abundance: -; j_gene: TRBJ2-3; v_gene: TRBV7-9
CDR3nt: TGTGCCAGCAGCCTTAGCATCACAAACCCTATTGGCTACACCTTC; CDR3aa: CASSLSITNPIGYTF; d_gene: -; abundance: -; j_gene: TRBJ1-2; v_gene: TRBV7-9
CDR3nt: TGTGCCAGTAGTATTTACCCTAGAGATCAGCCCCAGCATTTT; CDR3aa: CASSIYPRDQPQHF; d_gene: -; abundance: -; j_gene: TRBJ1-5; v_gene: TRBV19
CDR3nt: TGTGCCAGCAGCTTAAACCCAGGTCCCATCGGGCAGTACTTC; CDR3aa: CASSLNPGPIGQYF; d_gene: -; abundance: -; j_gene: TRBJ2-7; v_gene: TRBV7-3
CDR3nt: TGTGCCAGCAGCACCTGGACAGGGTGGGACACCATATATTTT; CDR3aa: CASSTWTGWDTIYF; d_gene: TRBD1; abundance: -; j_gene: TRBJ1-3; v_gene: TRBV5-6
CDR3nt: TGTGCCAGCATCGCGGATGAAGACTACAATGAGCAGTTCTTC; CDR3aa: CASIADEDYNEQFF; d_gene: -; abundance: -; j_gene: TRBJ2-1; v_gene: TRBV25-1
CDR3nt: TGTGCCAGCAGCTTCAAACAGGGGACGGAGGGGAAACTGTTTTTT; CDR3aa: CASSFKQGTEGKLFF; d_gene: TRBD1; abundance: -; j_gene: TRBJ1-4; v_gene: TRBV7-8
CDR3nt: TGTGCCAGCAGTTTATCAAGGTCGGGAAAAACTGAAGCTTTCTTT; CDR3aa: CASSLSRSGKTEAFF; d_gene: -; abundance: -; j_gene: TRBJ1-1; v_gene: TRBV27
CDR3nt: TGTGCCAGCAGTTTAAAACAGCGGGGGGCCCAAGAGACCCAGTACTTC; CDR3aa: CASSLKQRGAQETQYF; d_gene: TRBD2; abundance: -; j_gene: TRBJ2-5; v_gene: TRBV27
CDR3nt: TGCGCCAGCAGCCAACTGGCTAGCGGGGGCCTAAAGGGCGGGGAGCTGTTTTTT; CDR3aa: CASSQLASGGLKGGELFF; d_gene: TRBD2; abundance: -; j_gene: TRBJ2-2; v_gene: TRBV4-3
CDR3nt: TGTGCCAGCTGGGAGGGGGCCGGGGAGCTGTTTTTT; CDR3aa: CASWEGAGELFF; d_gene: -; abundance: few; j_gene: TRBJ2-2; v_gene: TRBV7-9
CDR3nt: TGTGCCAGCAGCACAAACAATCAGCCCCAGCATTTT; CDR3aa: CASSTNNQPQHF; d_gene: -; abundance: few; j_gene: TRBJ1-5; v_gene: TRBV28
CDR3nt: TGTGCCAGCAGTCCAGCCGTAGCCCCTGAAGCTTTCTTT; CDR3aa: CASSPAVAPEAFF; d_gene: -; abundance: -; j_gene: TRBJ1-1; v_gene: TRBV27
CDR3nt: TGTGCCAGCAGCCAAACAGGGCACCCATCCTACGAGCAGTACTTC; CDR3aa: CASSQTGHPSYEQYF; d_gene: -; abundance: -; j_gene: TRBJ2-7; v_gene: TRBV6-5
CDR3nt: TGTGCCAGCAGCCCTTCCTACGAGCAGTACTTC; CDR3aa: CASSPSYEQYF; d_gene: -; abundance: -; j_gene: TRBJ2-7; v_gene: TRBV7-2
CDR3nt: TGTGCCAGCAGCGCACCGGGACTTCCCAATTCACCCCTCCACTTT; CDR3aa: CASSAPGLPNSPLHF; d_gene: -; abundance: -; j_gene: TRBJ1-6; v_gene: TRBV9
CDR3nt: TGCGCCAGCAGCCCGGGTAGTGAGACAGTCACCGGGGAGCTGTTTTTT; CDR3aa: CASSPGSETVTGELFF; d_gene: -; abundance: -; j_gene: TRBJ2-2; v_gene: TRBV5-1
CDR3nt: TGTGCCAGCAGTTTAGGGGGGGGGCTAGAAGCTTTCTTT; CDR3aa: CASSLGGGLEAFF; d_gene: -; abundance: -; j_gene: TRBJ1-1; v_gene: TRBV28
CDR3nt: TGTGCCAGCAGCTTAGGGACTGGACCCTACGAGCAGTACTTC; CDR3aa: CASSLGTGPYEQYF; d_gene: -; abundance: -; j_gene: TRBJ2-7; v_gene: TRBV7-9
CDR3nt: TGTGCCAGCAGTGTGCAGGGGGCCTACAGTTCACCCCTCCACTTT; CDR3aa: CASSVQGAYSSPLHF; d_gene: TRBD1; abundance: -; j_gene: TRBJ1-6; v_gene: TRBV2
CDR3nt: TGTGCCAGCAGTTCGGACATACTCAATCAGCCCCAGCATTTT; CDR3aa: CASSSDILNQPQHF; d_gene: -; abundance: -; j_gene: TRBJ1-5; v_gene: TRBV6-1
CDR3nt: TGTGCCAGCAGCGGCAAACCTAGGGGGACCCAGTACTTC; CDR3aa: CASSGKPRGTQYF; d_gene: -; abundance: -; j_gene: TRBJ2-5; v_gene: TRBV27
CDR3nt: TGTGCCAGCTCCCTGTGGGCGAAATCCTACAATGAGCAGTTCTTC; CDR3aa: CASSLWAKSYNEQFF; d_gene: -; abundance: once; j_gene: TRBJ2-1; v_gene: TRBV6-5
CDR3nt: TGTGCCACCAGCATCGACCAAGCGGGGGGGGATGAGCAGTTCTTC; CDR3aa: CATSIDQAGGDEQFF; d_gene: TRBD2; abundance: few; j_gene: TRBJ2-1; v_gene: TRBV15
CDR3nt: TGTGCCAGCAGTTTACTAGGGGGAATGAACACTGAAGCTTTCTTT; CDR3aa: CASSLLGGMNTEAFF; d_gene: -; abundance: -; j_gene: TRBJ1-1; v_gene: TRBV27
CDR3nt: TGCGCCAGCAGCCAGGGACAGGGCGGGGAGACCCAGTACTTC; CDR3aa: CASSQGQGGETQYF; d_gene: TRBD1; abundance: -; j_gene: TRBJ2-5; v_gene: TRBV5-1
CDR3nt: TGTGCCAGCTGGCTGAACACTGAAGCTTTCTTT; CDR3aa: CASWLNTEAFF; d_gene: -; abundance: few; j_gene: TRBJ1-1; v_gene: TRBV2
CDR3nt: TGTGCCACCAGCAGAAGCATAGTCGGGGACACCGGGGAGCTGTTTTTT; CDR3aa: CATSRSIVGDTGELFF; d_gene: -; abundance: -; j_gene: TRBJ2-2; v_gene: TRBV15
CDR3nt: TGCGCCAGCAGTCAAGGGACAGGACCTTACTATAATTCACCCCTCCACTTT; CDR3aa: CASSQGTGPYYNSPLHF; d_gene: TRBD1; abundance: -; j_gene: TRBJ1-6; v_gene: TRBV23-1
CDR3nt: TGTGCCAGCAGTGAGGGAGTAACAGATACGCAGTATTTT; CDR3aa: CASSEGVTDTQYF; d_gene: -; abundance: -; j_gene: TRBJ2-3; v_gene: TRBV6-4
CDR3nt: TGCGCCAGCAGCTTTAGTTCGCCGGACTATGGCTACACCTTC; CDR3aa: CASSFSSPDYGYTF; d_gene: -; abundance: -; j_gene: TRBJ1-2; v_gene: TRBV5-1
CDR3nt: TGTGCCAGCAGCTTAACATCGGGAGGCGAGCAGTACTTC; CDR3aa: CASSLTSGGEQYF; d_gene: TRBD2; abundance: once; j_gene: TRBJ2-7; v_gene: TRBV7-3
CDR3nt: TGTGCCAGCAGTGGGACAGGCTATGGCTACACCTTC; CDR3aa: CASSGTGYGYTF; d_gene: TRBD1; abundance: -; j_gene: TRBJ1-2; v_gene: TRBV2
CDR3nt: TGTGCCAGCAGCTTAGATGGGGCAGGGAACACAGATACGCAGTATTTT; CDR3aa: CASSLDGAGNTDTQYF; d_gene: -; abundance: -; j_gene: TRBJ2-3; v_gene: TRBV11-2
CDR3nt: TGTGCCAGCAGCTTAGGGACTCAAAACATTCAGTACTTC; CDR3aa: CASSLGTQNIQYF; d_gene: -; abundance: once; j_gene: TRBJ2-4; v_gene: TRBV7-2
CDR3nt: TGTGCCAGCAGCGCCCTAGCCTCAAGCTCCTACAATGAGCAGTTCTTC; CDR3aa: CASSALASSSYNEQFF; d_gene: -; abundance: -; j_gene: TRBJ2-1; v_gene: TRBV9
CDR3nt: TGTGCCTGGAGTGTACTCAGGGGTCGTAATGAAAAACTGTTTTTT; CDR3aa: CAWSVLRGRNEKLFF; d_gene: -; abundance: few; j_gene: TRBJ1-4; v_gene: TRBV30
CDR3nt: TGCGCCAGCAGCAGGACTAGTGCAGATACGCAGTATTTT; CDR3aa: CASSRTSADTQYF; d_gene: TRBD2; abundance: few; j_gene: TRBJ2-3; v_gene: TRBV4-3
CDR3nt: TGTGCCACCAGCAGAGATTTAGCCGCATTTATAGCTTTCTTT; CDR3aa: CATSRDLAAFIAFF; d_gene: -; abundance: -; j_gene: TRBJ1-1; v_gene: TRBV15
CDR3nt: TGCGCCAGCAGTCAAAGCGGGGGGGGAGATACGCAGTATTTT; CDR3aa: CASSQSGGGDTQYF; d_gene: TRBD2; abundance: -; j_gene: TRBJ2-3; v_gene: TRBV5-1
CDR3nt: TGTGCCAGCACCTCGAGGGACAGGGAGAATCAGCCCCAGCATTTT; CDR3aa: CASTSRDRENQPQHF; d_gene: TRBD1; abundance: few; j_gene: TRBJ1-5; v_gene: TRBV2
CDR3nt: TGTGCCAGCAGCTCCTCCACTAGCGGGGGTTGGAGAGAGACCCAGTACTTC; CDR3aa: CASSSSTSGGWRETQYF; d_gene: TRBD2; abundance: once; j_gene: TRBJ2-5; v_gene: TRBV7-9